In its sample, the clone carrying this T cell receptor (beta chain) was seen a few times. Trimming left V 1 base short and J 8 bases short, with 18 bases between. This CDR3 has 15 amino acids. Germline V gives CDR1 SQVTM, CDR2 ANQGSEA. These data come from a study of cytomegalovirus exposure and HLA in healthy donors. The repertoire was sequenced with immunoSEQ multiplex PCR; TCRdb's copy has only in-frame clones and lacks some. The profile shows fewer than 250,000 clones, approximately 87% of them singletons. V and J are TRBV29-1 and TRBJ2-1; possible D gene TRBD2, 5 bases. Material for sequencing was PBMCs. The origin of this receptor is a man aged 18 to 35 in good health and CMV-seronegative. CDR3 DNA sequence: TGCAGCGTTGAAGTTAGTGAGGGTCCGAGGGATGAGCAGTTCTTC. Protein product: CSVEVSEGPRDEQFF.